The present TCR beta chain was sequenced within a study of blood T cell repertoires in COVID-19. Across the whole study: The United States, Italy and Spain supplied acute and convalescent COVID-19 samples. Sources were T cells, B-cell-depleted T cells, or PBMCs; the material itself was cDNA or gDNA.

Per the study methods: Counts of nucleated cells, estimated from reference gene primer amplification, were obtained. Libraries were prepared by immunoSEQ multiplex PCR; TCRdb keeps only in-frame clonotypes and omits some of them. V and J calls and clone size are those listed in that table; D and trimming were worked out from the DNA. Among about 190,000 clones listed, around four fifths were seen once. This clonotype originated in a woman of 80 years or more with active or convalescent COVID-19. Sequenced: peripheral blood.

CDR3 sequence reads: CASLGGEGTQYF. CDR3 nucleotides: TGTGCCAGTTTGGGGGGAGAGGGTACGCAGTATTTT. The rearrangement uses TRBV7-9 and TRBJ2-3, with D possibly matching TRBD2 (6 bases). Deletions cut 9 bases from V and 8 bases from J, with 15 bases between. The germline CDR1 and CDR2 sequences are SEHNR and FQNEAQ (reference sequence). This CDR3 contains 12 residues.